A selection of T cell receptor beta chains follows, all from one sample in a study of cytomegalovirus exposure and HLA in healthy donors. The data were produced by immunoSEQ multiplex PCR, yet TCRdb's version contains in-frame clones alone and is incomplete. The sample holds tens of thousands of clones, approximately 70% seen once. The sample taken for sequencing was PBMCs. The source is a man aged 60 to 75 in good health and CMV-seropositive. CDR3s include the opening cysteine and the closing phenylalanine or tryptophan. A D gene is named only where the DNA matches it firmly. Clone size is given for some rows only: seen once, a few or many times, or a class if the clone is expanded.

cdr3_aa	cdr3_nt	j_call	cdr3_length	d_call	clone_size	v_call
CASSPLAGGSTSEQFF	TGCGCCAGCAGCCCACTAGCGGGGGGCTCTACAAGTGAGCAGTTCTTC	TRBJ2-1	16	TRBD2	.	TRBV5-1
CASSGTGGTSTDTQYF	TGCGCCAGCAGTGGAACGGGGGGAACTAGCACAGATACGCAGTATTTT	TRBJ2-3	16	TRBD2	.	TRBV10-1
CASSWGQSSYNSPLHF	TGTGCCAGCAGCTGGGGACAGAGCTCCTATAATTCACCCCTCCACTTT	TRBJ1-6	16	TRBD1	.	TRBV5-4
CAWSTGGYQPQHF	TGTGCCTGGAGTACTGGGGGCTATCAGCCCCAGCATTTT	TRBJ1-5	13	.	few	TRBV30
CASTSFRGRGYTF	TGTGCCAGCACTTCCTTCAGGGGGCGTGGCTACACCTTC	TRBJ1-2	13	TRBD1	.	TRBV28
CASTSLPLEGGSYNSPLHF	TGCGCCAGCACATCCCTTCCCCTAGAAGGTGGCTCCTATAATTCACCCCTCCACTTT	TRBJ1-6	19	.	.	TRBV5-1
CASSEWLLTGELFF	TGTGCCAGCAGTGAGTGGCTCCTCACCGGGGAGCTGTTTTTT	TRBJ2-2	14	.	.	TRBV6-1
CASSLGGTVTGELFF	TGTGCCAGCAGCTTAGGTGGGACAGTCACCGGGGAGCTGTTTTTT	TRBJ2-2	15	TRBD1	.	TRBV7-6
CASSLGGMGTEAFF	TGTGCCAGCAGTTTAGGGGGTATGGGCACTGAAGCTTTCTTT	TRBJ1-1	14	.	.	TRBV6-6
CASSDRTGGSQPQHF	TGTGCCAGCAGCGATCGGACAGGGGGCAGTCAGCCCCAGCATTTT	TRBJ1-5	15	TRBD1	.	TRBV6-5
CASSLSGESWEQYF	TGCGCCAGCAGTCTTAGCGGGGAGTCGTGGGAGCAGTACTTC	TRBJ2-7	14	TRBD2	.	TRBV10-1
CASSPGGDTQYF	TGTGCCAGCTCACCGGGGGGAGATACGCAGTATTTT	TRBJ2-3	12	.	.	TRBV18
CASSSGHGSLATQYF	TGTGCCAGCAGCTCAGGACACGGGAGCCTTGCGACCCAGTACTTC	TRBJ2-5	15	.	.	TRBV13
CASRKGAGPLQETQYF	TGTGCCAGCAGAAAAGGAGCGGGACCACTCCAAGAGACCCAGTACTTC	TRBJ2-5	16	TRBD2	.	TRBV6-6
CATHLLGGSTDTQYF	TGTGCCACCCACTTGTTGGGCGGGAGCACAGATACGCAGTATTTT	TRBJ2-3	15	.	.	TRBV6-6
CAEQGYEQYF	TGTGCCGAACAGGGCTACGAGCAGTACTTC	TRBJ2-7	10	.	.	TRBV30
CASIGTSGSGGELFF	TGTGCCAGCATAGGGACTAGCGGGAGTGGTGGGGAGCTGTTTTTT	TRBJ2-2	15	TRBD2	.	TRBV11-2
CASSLGTVNEKLFF	TGTGCCAGCTCCCTCGGGACAGTTAATGAAAAACTGTTTTTT	TRBJ1-4	14	TRBD1	.	TRBV18
CATSRGTSGTSGELFF	TGTGCCACCAGCAGGGGGACTAGCGGGACCTCCGGGGAGCTGTTTTTT	TRBJ2-2	16	TRBD2	.	TRBV15
CASSVAGGPLGEQYF	TGTGCCAGCAGCGTAGCGGGAGGCCCTCTGGGCGAGCAGTACTTC	TRBJ2-7	15	TRBD2	.	TRBV6-5
CASSLMGQGAQPQHF	TGTGCCAGCAGTTTGATGGGACAGGGCGCTCAGCCCCAGCATTTT	TRBJ1-5	15	TRBD1	.	TRBV27
CASSLGRGWYEQYF	TGTGCCAGCAGCCTAGGTAGGGGGTGGTACGAGCAGTACTTC	TRBJ2-7	14	.	.	TRBV13
CAWSVPRTAFRGTQYF	TGTGCCTGGAGTGTTCCCCGGACAGCCTTTCGGGGGACCCAGTACTTC	TRBJ2-5	16	.	.	TRBV30
CASSQVQRGSYEQYF	TGCGCCAGCAGCCAAGTCCAGCGGGGTTCCTACGAGCAGTACTTC	TRBJ2-7	15	TRBD2	.	TRBV4-3
CASSLGLAGGRVVGNEQFF	TGTGCCAGCAGCTTAGGACTAGCGGGAGGCAGAGTAGTCGGCAATGAGCAGTTCTTC	TRBJ2-1	19	TRBD2	.	TRBV7-9
CASSGGVIPNTEAFF	TGTGCCAGCAGCGGTGGAGTAATTCCGAACACTGAAGCTTTCTTT	TRBJ1-1	15	.	.	TRBV27
CASSHLYGTAGGSGDTQYF	TGCGCCAGCAGCCACCTATACGGGACGGCGGGAGGGTCGGGAGATACGCAGTATTTT	TRBJ2-3	19	TRBD2	.	TRBV4-1
CASLGLLTGELFF	TGTGCCAGCCTTGGGCTCCTTACCGGGGAGCTGTTTTTT	TRBJ2-2	13	.	few	TRBV28
CASSRGLAEETQYF	TGTGCCAGCTCACGGGGACTAGCGGAAGAGACCCAGTACTTC	TRBJ2-5	14	TRBD2	.	TRBV18
CASSALRFGQGGYEQYF	TGTGCCAGCAGCGCTCTCCGGTTTGGACAGGGTGGCTACGAGCAGTACTTC	TRBJ2-7	17	TRBD1	.	TRBV5-5
CASSMMGRGGAGELFF	TGTGCCAGCAGCATGATGGGCAGGGGTGGTGCCGGGGAGCTGTTTTTT	TRBJ2-2	16	.	.	TRBV7-2
CASSAGARSETQYF	TGTGCCAGCAGCGCGGGGGCCCGATCAGAGACCCAGTACTTC	TRBJ2-5	14	.	few	TRBV14
CASSLGGRADNEQFF	TGTGCCAGCAGTTTGGGCGGGAGGGCGGACAATGAGCAGTTCTTC	TRBJ2-1	15	TRBD2	.	TRBV28
CASRGGPRTGDYNSPLHF	TGCGCCAGCAGGGGGGGCCCGCGGACAGGAGACTATAATTCACCCCTCCACTTT	TRBJ1-6	18	TRBD1	.	TRBV4-1
CSSSLENDRNIQYF	TGTTCCAGCAGCTTAGAAAACGATAGAAACATTCAGTACTTC	TRBJ2-4	14	.	.	TRBV7-9
CASSLWGQAEQYF	TGTGCCAGCAGCTTGTGGGGGCAGGCCGAGCAGTACTTC	TRBJ2-7	13	.	.	TRBV5-4
CASSLFPSGEVGYNEQFF	TGTGCCAGCAGCTTATTTCCTAGCGGGGAGGTGGGATACAATGAGCAGTTCTTC	TRBJ2-1	18	TRBD2	few	TRBV7-8
CASRDDGTSSEAFF	TGTGCCAGCAGAGACGACGGGACATCTTCTGAAGCTTTCTTT	TRBJ1-1	14	.	.	TRBV6-1
CASSLGQPATNEKLFF	TGTGCCAGCAGCCTTGGACAGCCTGCAACTAATGAAAAACTGTTTTTT	TRBJ1-4	16	.	once	TRBV7-9
CATSTGEDGQPQHF	TGTGCCACCTCAACAGGGGAAGATGGTCAGCCCCAGCATTTT	TRBJ1-5	14	TRBD1	.	TRBV2
CASSQSTNQPQHF	TGTGCCAGCAGCCAAAGTACTAATCAGCCCCAGCATTTT	TRBJ1-5	13	.	once	TRBV7-3
CASSKESRSYEQYF	TGTGCCAGCAGCAAGGAGAGCCGTTCCTACGAGCAGTACTTC	TRBJ2-7	14	.	.	TRBV7-2
CASSPSMGGNTEAFF	TGTGCCAGCAGCCCCTCGATGGGGGGGAACACTGAAGCTTTCTTT	TRBJ1-1	15	.	.	TRBV7-9
CASSLAQGGTEAFF	TGCGCCAGCAGCTTGGCCCAGGGAGGGACTGAAGCTTTCTTT	TRBJ1-1	14	.	.	TRBV5-1
CASSSGTGAYEQYF	TGTGCCAGTAGTTCCGGGACAGGGGCTTACGAGCAGTACTTC	TRBJ2-7	14	TRBD1	.	TRBV19
CASKGADRISGNTIYF	TGTGCCAGCAAGGGGGCGGACAGGATCTCTGGAAACACCATATATTTT	TRBJ1-3	16	TRBD1	.	TRBV2
CASSVDGRNYGYTF	TGTGCCAGCAGCGTAGATGGCAGGAACTATGGCTACACCTTC	TRBJ1-2	14	.	few	TRBV9